This is a list of T cell receptor beta chains from one sample in a study of cytomegalovirus exposure and HLA in healthy donors. Here immunoSEQ multiplex PCR was the method, and the copy in TCRdb shows in-frame clones only, minus some. This table has around 80,000 clones, 85% to 95% appearing once. Sequencing used PBMCs. Receptor source: a young woman in good health and CMV-seronegative. Both conserved end residues are part of each CDR3. D genes are given only for firm matches.

TRBV6-5	TRBD1	TRBJ2-7	CASSLLDGQGAYEQYF	TGTGCCAGCAGTTTACTCGACGGACAGGGTGCCTACGAGCAGTACTTC
TRBV4-1	TRBD1	TRBJ2-7	CASSGRTGHEQYF	TGCGCCAGCAGCGGACGGACAGGCCACGAGCAGTACTTC
TRBV25-1	TRBD1	TRBJ2-5	CASSDLGQGWETQYF	TGTGCCAGCAGTGATTTGGGACAGGGCTGGGAGACCCAGTACTTC
TRBV6-4	TRBD2	TRBJ2-2	CASSESSGGFGELFF	TGTGCCAGCAGTGAGTCCAGCGGGGGATTCGGGGAGCTGTTTTTT
TRBV6-5	-	TRBJ2-7	CASLSGADEQYF	TGTGCCAGTCTCTCAGGCGCCGACGAGCAGTACTTC
TRBV30	-	TRBJ1-3	CAWRGRSSLVDTIYF	TGTGCCTGGAGGGGGAGATCCTCCCTGGTGGACACCATATATTTT
TRBV5-1	-	TRBJ2-3	CASSLEPGQQTDTQYF	TGCGCCAGCAGCTTGGAGCCGGGACAACAAACAGATACGCAGTATTTT
TRBV5-6	TRBD1	TRBJ1-6	CASSPRQGRSPLHF	TGTGCCAGCAGCCCAAGACAGGGGCGTTCACCCCTCCACTTT
TRBV5-6	TRBD1	TRBJ2-3	CASSLRGPNTDTQYF	TGTGCCAGCAGCCTGAGGGGGCCGAACACAGATACGCAGTATTTT
TRBV4-1	TRBD2	TRBJ2-5	CASSQVPAGQETQYF	TGCGCCAGCAGCCAAGTGCCAGCGGGACAAGAGACCCAGTACTTC
TRBV25-1	TRBD1	TRBJ2-7	CASRETGGPYEQYF	TGTGCCAGCAGGGAAACAGGGGGCCCCTACGAGCAGTACTTC
TRBV6-1	TRBD2	TRBJ2-5	CASSEASGGQETQYF	TGTGCCAGCAGTGAAGCTAGCGGGGGACAAGAGACCCAGTACTTC
TRBV6-6	-	TRBJ1-5	CASSYSQSNQPQHF	TGTGCCAGCAGTTACTCGCAGTCTAATCAGCCCCAGCATTTT
TRBV30	TRBD1	TRBJ1-1	CAWTLTGGNTEAFF	TGTGCCTGGACCCTAACAGGGGGGAACACTGAAGCTTTCTTT
TRBV6-5	-	TRBJ2-7	CASRRSPYEQYF	TGTGCCAGCAGGCGTAGCCCCTACGAGCAGTACTTC
TRBV2	TRBD1	TRBJ1-4	CASSTGTGDEKLFF	TGTGCCAGCAGTACCGGGACAGGGGATGAAAAACTGTTTTTT